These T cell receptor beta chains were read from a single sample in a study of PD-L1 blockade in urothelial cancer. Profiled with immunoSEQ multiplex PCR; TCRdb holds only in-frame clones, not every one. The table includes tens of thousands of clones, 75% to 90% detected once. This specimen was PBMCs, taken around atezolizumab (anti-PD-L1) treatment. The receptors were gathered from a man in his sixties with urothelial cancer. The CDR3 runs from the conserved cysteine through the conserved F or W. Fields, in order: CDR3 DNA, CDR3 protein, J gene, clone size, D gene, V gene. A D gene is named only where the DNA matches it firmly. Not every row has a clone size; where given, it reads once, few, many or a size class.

TGTGCCAGCAGAAGACAGGGGCCCTACAATGAGCAGTTCTTC | CASRRQGPYNEQFF | TRBJ2-1 | few | TRBD1 | TRBV27
TGTGCCAGCTTTGGGGGCACAGACTATGGCTACACCTTC | CASFGGTDYGYTF | TRBJ1-2 | . | . | TRBV6-5
TGTGCCAGCAGTTTCCGACAGGGAACTATTGGCTACACCTTC | CASSFRQGTIGYTF | TRBJ1-2 | once | TRBD1 | TRBV6-5
TGTGCCAGCAGCCCCAGGGTAGCGGGGGGGCATGAGCAGTTCTTC | CASSPRVAGGHEQFF | TRBJ2-1 | . | TRBD2 | TRBV7-3
TGTGCCAGCAGCGTAGTATCCGGTCGGGGACAGACTAAATACAATGAGCAGTTCTTC | CASSVVSGRGQTKYNEQFF | TRBJ2-1 | few | TRBD1 | TRBV9
TGCGCCAGCAGCCGCTATCTGAACACTGAAGCTTTCTTT | CASSRYLNTEAFF | TRBJ1-1 | . | . | TRBV4-3
TGCGCCAGCAGCCAAGCGGTAGGACAGGCTGGAAACACCATATATTTT | CASSQAVGQAGNTIYF | TRBJ1-3 | . | TRBD1 | TRBV4-1
TGTGCCAGTAGCAGTCATAACTATGGCTACACCTTC | CASSSHNYGYTF | TRBJ1-2 | . | . | TRBV19
TGTGCCAGCAGTGAGTCCTTCTCGGGGTTCTACGAGCAGTACTTC | CASSESFSGFYEQYF | TRBJ2-7 | . | . | TRBV2
TGTGCCAGCAGTTATGCGGGAGGCCAAGAGACCCAGTACTTC | CASSYAGGQETQYF | TRBJ2-5 | . | TRBD2 | TRBV6-5
TGTGCCAGCAGCTTATTCACAGGGAACACTGAAGCTTTCTTT | CASSLFTGNTEAFF | TRBJ1-1 | . | . | TRBV5-6
TGCAGCGTTGATCCCGGGACAGGGGCCTACAATGAGCAGTTCTTC | CSVDPGTGAYNEQFF | TRBJ2-1 | . | TRBD1 | TRBV29-1
TGTGCCAGCAGCTCCGGGACTAGCGTTCTAAGCACAGATACGCAGTATTTT | CASSSGTSVLSTDTQYF | TRBJ2-3 | . | TRBD2 | TRBV7-8
TGTGCCAGTAGTATAGAGCGAACCTACGAGCAGTACTTC | CASSIERTYEQYF | TRBJ2-7 | . | . | TRBV19
TGTGCCAGCAGTGCCGGGGTCTCCTACGAGCAGTACTTC | CASSAGVSYEQYF | TRBJ2-7 | . | . | TRBV9
TGTGCCAGCAGGGCAGGGTCCCTCGGGGAGCAGTACTTC | CASRAGSLGEQYF | TRBJ2-7 | . | . | TRBV6-5
TGTGCCAGCAGTTACGACCAGGGGGCGGACACTGAAGCTTTCTTT | CASSYDQGADTEAFF | TRBJ1-1 | few | TRBD1 | TRBV6-5
TGTGCCACCAGAGGCCGGGACAGGGGACAAGAGACCCAGTACTTC | CATRGRDRGQETQYF | TRBJ2-5 | . | TRBD1 | TRBV15
TGTGCCAGCAGCCCCCCCGGAACTAGCGGGTTCTACGAGCAGTACTTC | CASSPPGTSGFYEQYF | TRBJ2-7 | . | TRBD2 | TRBV5-4
TGTGCCAGCAGCCACCTAACAGGGGGCGGTGAAAAACTGTTTTTT | CASSHLTGGGEKLFF | TRBJ1-4 | . | TRBD1 | TRBV14
TGTGCTAGTGCCCTGGGACAGGGAAACTATGGCTACACCTTC | CASALGQGNYGYTF | TRBJ1-2 | . | TRBD1 | TRBV12-5
TGTGCCAGCAGCGTAGGATCTCAGGGACAAGGCTATGGCTACACCTTC | CASSVGSQGQGYGYTF | TRBJ1-2 | . | . | TRBV9
TGTGCCAGCAGCTTAGTGAACACCAGGTACAATGAGCAGTTCTTC | CASSLVNTRYNEQFF | TRBJ2-1 | . | . | TRBV11-2
TGTGCCAGCAGAACCGGGACAGGATGGATCCGCTTT | CASRTGTGWIRF | TRBJ1-1 | . | TRBD1 | TRBV6-5
TGCGCCAGCAGCTTGTGGACTAGCGGGGGGGATACGCAGTATTTT | CASSLWTSGGDTQYF | TRBJ2-3 | . | TRBD2 | TRBV5-1
TGTGCCAGCATAATCTTTGGACAGGGCCGAACTGAAGCTTTCTTT | CASIIFGQGRTEAFF | TRBJ1-1 | . | TRBD1 | TRBV7-8